This TCR beta chain was recorded in a study of blood T cell repertoires in COVID-19. TCRdb keeps only in-frame clones here, not all; method: immunoSEQ multiplex PCR. The data show around 150,000 clones, with roughly 85% seen just once and around 2.9% held by the top ten. This CDR3 comprises 15 residues. Germline CDR1 is MDHEN and CDR2 is SYDVKM. Trimming took 6 bases from V and 5 from J, leaving 16 bases between them. The rearrangement joins TRBV28 to TRBJ1-4; D call uncertain. This clonotype was sampled from a woman between 50 and 59 years old who had recovered from COVID-19. What was sequenced was PBMCs or T cells enriched from blood (not recorded which). The DNA of the CDR3 is TGTGCCAGCAGCTCCAGGAGGGCGCCGAATGAAAAACTGTTTTTT. It encodes CASSSRRAPNEKLFF.